The rows below give T cell receptor beta chains drawn from one sample of a study of T cell repertoires in cytomegalovirus infection. TCRdb re-analysed the reads in MiXCR, keeping a single row per CDR3 protein. The table includes approximately 700,000 distinct CDR3 sequences, about a third detected once. The sample was PBMCs. Receptor source: a human donor in good health (CMV status not recorded). Some clones in this sample may be carry-over from other donors' samples. Both conserved end residues are part of each CDR3. The order of the fields is V gene, D gene, clone size, J gene, CDR3 length, CDR3 protein, CDR3 DNA. D genes are given only for firm matches. Clone size is shown for a subset of rows, as once, few, many or a class of expanded clone.

TRBV19	-	few	TRBJ1-1	15	CASSTPPGGRTEAFF	TGTGCCAGTAGTACGCCCCCCGGGGGGAGAACTGAAGCTTTCTTT
TRBV7-2	-	-	TRBJ2-7	12	CASSLGTYEQHF	TGTGCCAGCAGCTTAGGAACCTACGAGCAGCACTTC
TRBV9	-	-	TRBJ2-6	17	CASSVGAFPSGANVLTF	TGTGCCAGCAGCGTAGGGGCATTCCCTTCTGGGGCCAACGTCCTGACTTTC
TRBV4-1	-	-	TRBJ2-7	14	CASIQETSTYEQYF	TGCGCCAGCATCCAAGAGACTAGTACCTACGAGCAGTACTTC
TRBV7-8	TRBD1	few	TRBJ1-2	14	CASSPNRGGYGYTF	TGTGCCAGCAGCCCAAACAGGGGAGGCTATGGCTACACCTTC
TRBV5-6	-	-	TRBJ2-5	13	CASSHDIQETQYF	TGTGCCAGCAGCCACGACATACAAGAGACCCAGTACTTC
TRBV12-3/TRBV12-4	TRBD1	-	TRBJ1-2	18	CASSLRGNRDRLIDGYTF	TGTGCCAGCAGTCTCAGAGGCAACCGGGACAGGCTTATTGATGGCTACACCTTC
TRBV7-2	TRBD2	many	TRBJ2-2	15	CASSPRLAGVGELFF	TGTGCCAGCAGCCCGCGGCTAGCGGGAGTCGGGGAGCTGTTTTTT
TRBV7-2	-	-	TRBJ2-5	17	CASSLGAGTVLQETQYF	TGTGCCAGCAGCTTAGGCGCGGGGACAGTTCTACAAGAGACCCAGTACTTC
TRBV20-1	TRBD2	-	TRBJ2-1	17	CSARTPQGLAGNNEQFF	TGCAGTGCTAGGACGCCCCAGGGACTAGCGGGGAACAATGAGCAGTTCTTC
TRBV12-3/TRBV12-4	-	few	TRBJ2-7	14	CASSLSGSPGEQYF	TGTGCCAGCAGTTTAAGTGGGAGCCCTGGCGAGCAGTACTTC
TRBV12-3/TRBV12-4	-	few	TRBJ2-1	14	CASSLGADYNEQFF	TGTGCCAGCAGTCTGGGGGCGGACTACAATGAGCAGTTCTTC
TRBV6-2/TRBV6-3	TRBD1	-	TRBJ2-7	15	CASSSPRDRGYEQYF	TGTGCCAGCAGTTCCCCTCGGGACAGGGGATACGAGCAGTACTTC
TRBV4-1	-	-	TRBJ2-3	15	CASSQGAASTDTQYF	TGCGCCAGCAGCCAAGGGGCGGCTAGCACAGATACGCAGTATTTT
TRBV19	-	few	TRBJ1-1	13	CASSIVRGHLAFF	TGTGCCAGTAGTATAGTGCGGGGGCACCTCGCTTTCTTT
TRBV9	TRBD2	-	TRBJ2-3	15	CASTQSGGRTDTQYF	TGTGCCAGCACCCAAAGCGGGGGCCGCACAGATACGCAGTATTTT
TRBV4-2	TRBD1	few	TRBJ2-5	18	CASSQDWSRDREAETQYF	TGTGCCAGCAGCCAAGACTGGTCTAGGGACAGGGAGGCCGAGACCCAGTACTTC
TRBV24-1	-	-	TRBJ2-1	11	CATSYGREQFF	TGTGCCACCAGTTACGGACGGGAGCAGTTCTTC